This T cell receptor beta chain emerged from a study of T cells in Graves' hyperthyroidism and ophthalmopathy. Turning to the study itself: Prior to any treatment, at the point of initial diagnosis, peripheral blood was collected. Study-wide results and caveats: Ophthalmopathy was model-predicted a median approximately 6.4 months pre-onset.

V dropped 1 base and J dropped 11 bases, with 5 bases sitting between them. The germline CDR1 and CDR2 sequences are LNHNV and YYDKDF (reference sequence). CDR3 size: 10 residues. Amplification of TCR beta CDR3 regions was performed using RNA transcripts as template. In the first-round RT-PCR of the TCR CDR3, the HTBI primer set was used. TCRdb used MiXCR to reprocess the multiplex PCR reads, holding one entry per CDR3 protein. The sample includes approximately 600,000 distinct CDR3 sequences, approximately 15% of them seen just once. Not enrolled were patients with uncontrolled infection, other autoimmune disease, pregnancy or lactation. Source material for PBMCs was more than 7.5 ml fresh peripheral blood. Note on this clonotype: Its specificity is not known.

The TCR comes from a woman aged 18-29 years with Graves' ophthalmopathy. V and J are TRBV15 and TRBJ1-1; D not resolved. Sequencing was performed on blood. CDR3 coding DNA: TGTGCCACCAGCAGAGTACGGGCTTTCTTT. Its protein product is CATSRVRAFF.